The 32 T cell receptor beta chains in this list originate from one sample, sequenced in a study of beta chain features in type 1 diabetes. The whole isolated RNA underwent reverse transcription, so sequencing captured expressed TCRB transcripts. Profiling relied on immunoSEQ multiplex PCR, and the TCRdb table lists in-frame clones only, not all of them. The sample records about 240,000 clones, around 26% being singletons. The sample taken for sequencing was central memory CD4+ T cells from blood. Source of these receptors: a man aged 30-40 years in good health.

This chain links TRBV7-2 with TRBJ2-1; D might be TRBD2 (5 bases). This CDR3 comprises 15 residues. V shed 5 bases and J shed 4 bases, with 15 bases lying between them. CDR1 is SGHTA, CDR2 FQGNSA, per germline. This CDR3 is CASSLSGPGYNEQFF. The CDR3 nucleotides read TGTGCCAGCAGCCTTTCCGGACCGGGGTACAATGAGCAGTTCTTC.

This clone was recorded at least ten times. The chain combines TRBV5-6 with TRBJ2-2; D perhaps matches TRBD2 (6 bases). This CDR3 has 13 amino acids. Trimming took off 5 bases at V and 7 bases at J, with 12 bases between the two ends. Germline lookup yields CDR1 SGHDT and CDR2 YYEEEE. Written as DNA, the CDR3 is TGTGCCAGCAGGGACGGAGGGATCGGGGAGCTGTTTTTT. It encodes CASRDGGIGELFF.

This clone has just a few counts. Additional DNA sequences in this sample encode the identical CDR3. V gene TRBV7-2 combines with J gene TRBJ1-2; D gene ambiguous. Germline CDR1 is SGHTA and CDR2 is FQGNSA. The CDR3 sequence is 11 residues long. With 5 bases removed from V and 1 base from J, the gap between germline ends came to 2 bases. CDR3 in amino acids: CASSLNYGYTF. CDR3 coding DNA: TGTGCCAGCAGCCTTAACTATGGCTACACCTTC.

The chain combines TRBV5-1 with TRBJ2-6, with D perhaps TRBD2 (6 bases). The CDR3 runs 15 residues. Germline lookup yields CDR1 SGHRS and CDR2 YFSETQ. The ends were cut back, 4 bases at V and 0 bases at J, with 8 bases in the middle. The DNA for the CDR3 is TGCGCCAGCAGCCAGCGGGCCTCTGGGGCCAACGTCCTGACTTTC. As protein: CASSQRASGANVLTF.

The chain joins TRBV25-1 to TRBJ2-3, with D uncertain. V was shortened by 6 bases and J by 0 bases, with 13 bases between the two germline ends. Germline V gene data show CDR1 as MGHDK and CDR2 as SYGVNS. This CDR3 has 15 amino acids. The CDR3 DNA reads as TGTGCCAGCAGGGCTCCCCCGGCTAGCACAGATACGCAGTATTTT. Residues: CASRAPPASTDTQYF.

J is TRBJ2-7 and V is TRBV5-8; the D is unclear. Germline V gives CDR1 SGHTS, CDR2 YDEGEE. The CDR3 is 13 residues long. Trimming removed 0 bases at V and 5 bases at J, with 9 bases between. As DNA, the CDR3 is TGTGCCAGCAGCTTGGAGAGGTTCAACGAGCAGTACTTC. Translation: CASSLERFNEQYF.

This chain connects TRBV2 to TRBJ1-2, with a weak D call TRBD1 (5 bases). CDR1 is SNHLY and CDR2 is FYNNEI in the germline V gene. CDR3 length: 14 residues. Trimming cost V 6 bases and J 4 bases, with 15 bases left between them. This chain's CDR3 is CASRSDTQLYGYTF. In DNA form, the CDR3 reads TGTGCCAGCAGATCGGACACTCAACTCTATGGCTACACCTTC.

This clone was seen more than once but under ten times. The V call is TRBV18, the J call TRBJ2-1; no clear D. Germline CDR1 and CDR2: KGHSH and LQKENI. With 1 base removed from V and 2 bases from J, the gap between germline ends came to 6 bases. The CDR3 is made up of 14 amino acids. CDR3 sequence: CASSPQATYNEQFF. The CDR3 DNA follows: TGTGCCAGCTCACCACAAGCCACCTACAATGAGCAGTTCTTC. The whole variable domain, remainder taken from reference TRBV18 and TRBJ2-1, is NAGVMQNPRHLVRRRGQEARLRCSPMKGHSHVYWYRQLPEEGLKFMVYLQKENIIDESGMPKERFSAEFPKEGPSILRIQQVVRGDSAAYFCASSPQATYNEQFFGPGTRLTVL.

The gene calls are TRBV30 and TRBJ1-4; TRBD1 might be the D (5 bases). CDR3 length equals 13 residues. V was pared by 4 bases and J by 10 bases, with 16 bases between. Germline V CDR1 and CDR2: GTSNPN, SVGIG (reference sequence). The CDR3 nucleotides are TGTGCCTGGACCACCCAACCGGACACAAAACTGTTTTTT. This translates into CAWTTQPDTKLFF.

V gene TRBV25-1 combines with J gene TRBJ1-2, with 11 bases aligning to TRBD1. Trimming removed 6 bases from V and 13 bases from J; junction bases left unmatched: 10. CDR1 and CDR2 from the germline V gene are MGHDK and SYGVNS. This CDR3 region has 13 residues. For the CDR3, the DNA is TGTGCCAGCAGCGAAGGGGACAGGGGGAAGGTCACCTTC. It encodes CASSEGDRGKVTF.

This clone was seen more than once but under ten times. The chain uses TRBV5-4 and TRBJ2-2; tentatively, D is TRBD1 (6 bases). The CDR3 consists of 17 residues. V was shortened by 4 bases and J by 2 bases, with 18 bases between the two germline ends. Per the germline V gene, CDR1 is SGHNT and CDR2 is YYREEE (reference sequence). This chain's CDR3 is CASSPPTGISNTGELFF. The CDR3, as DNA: TGTGCCAGCAGCCCTCCGACAGGCATATCAAACACCGGGGAGCTGTTTTTT.

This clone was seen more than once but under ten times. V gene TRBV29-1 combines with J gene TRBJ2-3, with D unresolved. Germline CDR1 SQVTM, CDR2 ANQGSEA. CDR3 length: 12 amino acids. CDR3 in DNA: TGCGGCTTTTCCCCAGCGAGAGATACGCAGTATTTT. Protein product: CGFSPARDTQYF.

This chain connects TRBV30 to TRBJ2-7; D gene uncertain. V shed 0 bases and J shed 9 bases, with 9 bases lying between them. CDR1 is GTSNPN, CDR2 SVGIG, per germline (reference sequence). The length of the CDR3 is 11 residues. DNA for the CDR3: TGTGCCTGGAGTGTACCCCCCGCGCAGTACTTC. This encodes CAWSVPPAQYF.

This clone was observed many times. The CDR3 DNA follows: TGTGCCAGCACCCCAAGAATGGGTTCTGGGGCCAACGTCCTGACTTTC. It yields the protein CASTPRMGSGANVLTF. The rearrangement uses TRBV7-2 and TRBJ2-6; D gene ambiguous. Germline CDR1 reads SGHTA; CDR2 reads FQGNSA. The CDR3 consists of 16 residues. The V gene lost 7 bases and the J gene lost 1 base, with 14 bases spanning the gap.

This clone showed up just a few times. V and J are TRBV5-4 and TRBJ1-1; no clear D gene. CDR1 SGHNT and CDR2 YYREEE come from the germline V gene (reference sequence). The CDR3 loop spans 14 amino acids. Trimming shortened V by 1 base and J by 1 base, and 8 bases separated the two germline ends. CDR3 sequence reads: CASSLRAGNTEAFF. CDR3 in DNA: TGTGCCAGCAGCTTGAGGGCGGGGAACACTGAAGCTTTCTTT.

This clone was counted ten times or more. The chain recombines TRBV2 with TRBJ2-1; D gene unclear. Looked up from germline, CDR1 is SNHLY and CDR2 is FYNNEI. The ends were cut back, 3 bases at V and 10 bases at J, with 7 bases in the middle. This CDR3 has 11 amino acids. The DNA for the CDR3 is TGTGCCAGCAGTGAGTGGGAAGAGCAGTTCTTC. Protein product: CASSEWEEQFF.

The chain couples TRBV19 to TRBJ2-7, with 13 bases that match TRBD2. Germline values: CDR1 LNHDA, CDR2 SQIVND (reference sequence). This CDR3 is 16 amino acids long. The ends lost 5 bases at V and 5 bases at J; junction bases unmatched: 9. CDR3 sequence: CASSLSLAGGIHEQYF. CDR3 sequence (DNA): TGTGCCAGTAGTCTGTCACTAGCGGGAGGGATCCACGAGCAGTACTTC. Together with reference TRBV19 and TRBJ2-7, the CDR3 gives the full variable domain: DGGITQSPKYLFRKEGQNVTLSCEQNLNHDAMYWYRQDPGQGLRLIYYSQIVNDFQKGDIAEGYSVSREKKESFPLTVTSAQKNPTAFYLCASSLSLAGGIHEQYFGPGTRLTVT.

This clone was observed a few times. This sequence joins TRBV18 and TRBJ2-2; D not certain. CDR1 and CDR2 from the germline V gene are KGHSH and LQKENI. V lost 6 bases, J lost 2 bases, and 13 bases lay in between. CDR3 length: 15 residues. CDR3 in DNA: TGTGCCAGCTCCCTTATGAAGGGCAACACCGGGGAGCTGTTTTTT. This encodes CASSLMKGNTGELFF.

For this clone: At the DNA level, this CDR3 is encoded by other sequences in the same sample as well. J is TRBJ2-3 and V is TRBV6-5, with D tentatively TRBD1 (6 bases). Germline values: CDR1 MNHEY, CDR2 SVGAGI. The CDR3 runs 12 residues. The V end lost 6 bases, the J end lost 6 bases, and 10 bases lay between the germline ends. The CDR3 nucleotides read TGTGCCAGCAGCCAGAGGGGGGATACGCAGTATTTT. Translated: CASSQRGDTQYF.

CDR3 bases: TGTGCCTGGAGTCCTAATTACAATGAGCAGTTCTTC. This translates into CAWSPNYNEQFF. The chain joins TRBV30 to TRBJ2-1; D is ambiguous. CDR3 length: 12 residues. Germline V gene lookup returns CDR1 GTSNPN and CDR2 SVGIG (reference sequence). The germline V and J ends were trimmed by 2 bases and 4 bases, with 6 bases remaining between them.

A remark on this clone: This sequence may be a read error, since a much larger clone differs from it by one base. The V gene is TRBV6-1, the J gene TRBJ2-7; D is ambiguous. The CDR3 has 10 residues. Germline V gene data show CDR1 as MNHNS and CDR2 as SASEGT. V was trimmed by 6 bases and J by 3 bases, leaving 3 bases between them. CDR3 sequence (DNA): TGTGCCAGCAGCGGCTACGAGCAGTACTTC. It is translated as CASSGYEQYF.

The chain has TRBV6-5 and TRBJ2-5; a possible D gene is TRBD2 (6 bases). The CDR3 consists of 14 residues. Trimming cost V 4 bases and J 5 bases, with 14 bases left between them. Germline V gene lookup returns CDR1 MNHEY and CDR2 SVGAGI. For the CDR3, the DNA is TGTGCCAGCAGTTCCGGGAGTCTTCGGGAGACCCAGTACTTC. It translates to CASSSGSLRETQYF.

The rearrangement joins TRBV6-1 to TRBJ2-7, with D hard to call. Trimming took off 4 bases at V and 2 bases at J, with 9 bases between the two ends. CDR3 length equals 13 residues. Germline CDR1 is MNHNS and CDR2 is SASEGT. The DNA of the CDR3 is TGTGCCAGCAGTGCCGACGGTACCTACGAGCAGTACTTC. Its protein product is CASSADGTYEQYF.

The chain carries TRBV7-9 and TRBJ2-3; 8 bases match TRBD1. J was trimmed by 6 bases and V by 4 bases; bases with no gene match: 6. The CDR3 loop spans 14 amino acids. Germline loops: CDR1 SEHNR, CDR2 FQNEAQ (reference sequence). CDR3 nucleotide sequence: TGTGCCAGCAGCTCCCGGACAGGGATGGATACGCAGTATTTT. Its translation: CASSSRTGMDTQYF. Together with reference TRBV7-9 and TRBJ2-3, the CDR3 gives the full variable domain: DTGVSQNPRHKITKRGQNVTFRCDPISEHNRLYWYRQTLGQGPEFLTYFQNEAQLEKSRLLSDRFSAERPKGSFSTLEIQRTEQGDSAMYLCASSSRTGMDTQYFGPGTRLTVL.

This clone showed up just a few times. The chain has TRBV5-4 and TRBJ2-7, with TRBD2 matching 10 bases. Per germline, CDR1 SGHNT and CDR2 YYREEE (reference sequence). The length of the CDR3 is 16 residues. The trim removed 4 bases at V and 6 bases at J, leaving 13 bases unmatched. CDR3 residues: CASSPRGKREGREQYF. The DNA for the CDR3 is TGTGCCAGCAGCCCCCGGGGAAAGCGGGAGGGCCGCGAGCAGTACTTC.

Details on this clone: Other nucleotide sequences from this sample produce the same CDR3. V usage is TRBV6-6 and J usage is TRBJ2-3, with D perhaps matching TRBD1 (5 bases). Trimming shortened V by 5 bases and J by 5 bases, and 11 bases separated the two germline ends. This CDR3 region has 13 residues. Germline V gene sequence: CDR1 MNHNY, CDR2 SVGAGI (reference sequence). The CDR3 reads CASSPPQGDTQYF. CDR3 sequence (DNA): TGTGCCAGCAGTCCCCCTCAGGGAGATACGCAGTATTTT.

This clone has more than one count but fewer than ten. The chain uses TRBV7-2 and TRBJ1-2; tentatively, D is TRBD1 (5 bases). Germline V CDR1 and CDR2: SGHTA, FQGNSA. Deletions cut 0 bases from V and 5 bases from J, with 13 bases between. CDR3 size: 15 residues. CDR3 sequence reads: CASSLASGTGYGYTF. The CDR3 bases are TGTGCCAGCAGCTTAGCGTCAGGGACGGGGTATGGCTACACCTTC.

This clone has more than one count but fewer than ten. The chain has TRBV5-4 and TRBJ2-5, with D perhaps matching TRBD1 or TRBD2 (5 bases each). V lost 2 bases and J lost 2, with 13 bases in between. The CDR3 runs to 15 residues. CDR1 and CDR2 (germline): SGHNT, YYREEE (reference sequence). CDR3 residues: CASSFVSGPQETQYF. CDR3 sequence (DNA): TGTGCCAGCAGCTTCGTTTCGGGACCACAAGAGACCCAGTACTTC.

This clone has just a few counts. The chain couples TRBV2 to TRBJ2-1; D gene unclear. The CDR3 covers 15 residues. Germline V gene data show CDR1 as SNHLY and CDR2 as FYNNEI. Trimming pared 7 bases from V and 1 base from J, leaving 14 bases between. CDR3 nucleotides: TGTGCCAGCAAGACTCAGCAATTTTCCTACAATGAGCAGTTCTTC. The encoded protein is CASKTQQFSYNEQFF.

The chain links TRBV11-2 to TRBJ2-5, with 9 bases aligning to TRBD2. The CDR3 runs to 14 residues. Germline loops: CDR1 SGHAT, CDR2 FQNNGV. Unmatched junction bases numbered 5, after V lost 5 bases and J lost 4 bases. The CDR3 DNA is TGTGCCAGCAGCCCGGCGGGGGGGATAGAGACCCAGTACTTC. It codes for CASSPAGGIETQYF.

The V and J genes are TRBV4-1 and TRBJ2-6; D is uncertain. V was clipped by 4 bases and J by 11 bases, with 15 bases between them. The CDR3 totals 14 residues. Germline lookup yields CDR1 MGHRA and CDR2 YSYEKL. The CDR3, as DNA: TGCGCCAGCAGCCCGCTCGGACGTAGCCACGTCCTGACTTTC. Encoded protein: CASSPLGRSHVLTF.

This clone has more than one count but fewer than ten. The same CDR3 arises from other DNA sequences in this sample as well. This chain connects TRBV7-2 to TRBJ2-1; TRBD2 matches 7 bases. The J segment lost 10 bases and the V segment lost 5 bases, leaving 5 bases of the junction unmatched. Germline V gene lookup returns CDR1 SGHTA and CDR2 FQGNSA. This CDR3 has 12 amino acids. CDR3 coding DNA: TGTGCCAGCAGCCCCCGGGGAGGGGAGCAGTTCTTC. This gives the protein CASSPRGGEQFF.